This TCR beta chain comes out of a study of blood T cell repertoires in COVID-19. Study details: Recovered Cohort 3 donors showed two negative PCRs, clearance, or symptom resolution.

CDR1 and CDR2 from the germline V gene are LGHDT and YNNKEL (reference sequence). This CDR3 has 16 residues. V lost 4 bases to trimming and J lost 3 bases; unmatched junction nucleotides: 3. The age range of participants was about 18 to 90 years, with residence in about 25 US areas. Donors were grouped by their self-reported clinical history. Per the original data handling: Using reference gene primer amplification, nucleated cell counts were estimated. The protocol was immunoSEQ multiplex PCR, while the TCRdb copy is restricted to in-frame clones and leaves out a portion. Clone size and the V and J calls come from that table; the DNA yielded D and trimming. The data show 300,000 to 450,000 clones, about 89% seen once.

The origin of this receptor is a man in his forties in a cohort exposed to, infected with or recovered from COVID-19 (not recorded which). Sequencing used PBMCs or T cells enriched from blood (not recorded which). The J gene is TRBJ2-2, the V gene TRBV3-1 (or the pseudogene TRBV3-2); 12 bases fit TRBD2. The CDR3 DNA follows: TGTGCCAGCAGCCTGACTAGCGGGAGCCACACCGGGGAGCTGTTTTTT. Translating gives CASSLTSGSHTGELFF.